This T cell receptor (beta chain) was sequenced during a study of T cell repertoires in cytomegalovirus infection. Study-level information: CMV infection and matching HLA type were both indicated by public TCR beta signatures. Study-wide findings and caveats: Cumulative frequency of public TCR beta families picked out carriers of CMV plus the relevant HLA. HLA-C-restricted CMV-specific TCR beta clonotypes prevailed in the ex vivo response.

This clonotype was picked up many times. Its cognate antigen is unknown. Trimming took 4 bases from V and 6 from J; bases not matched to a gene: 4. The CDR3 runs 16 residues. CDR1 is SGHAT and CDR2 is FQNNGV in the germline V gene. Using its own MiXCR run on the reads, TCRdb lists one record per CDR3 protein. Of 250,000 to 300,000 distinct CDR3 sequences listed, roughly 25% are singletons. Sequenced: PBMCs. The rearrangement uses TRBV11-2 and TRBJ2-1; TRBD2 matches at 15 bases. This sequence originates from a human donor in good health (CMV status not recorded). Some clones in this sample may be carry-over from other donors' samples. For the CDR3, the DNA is TGTGCCAGCAGCTATGGGACTAGCGGGAGGTTCAATGAGCAGTTCTTC. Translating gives CASSYGTSGRFNEQFF. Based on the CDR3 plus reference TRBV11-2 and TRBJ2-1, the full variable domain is EAGVAQSPRYKIIEKRQSVAFWCNPISGHATLYWYQQILGQGPKLLIQFQNNGVVDDSQLPKDRFSAERLKGVDSTLKIQPAKLEDSAVYLCASSYGTSGRFNEQFFGPGTRLTVL.